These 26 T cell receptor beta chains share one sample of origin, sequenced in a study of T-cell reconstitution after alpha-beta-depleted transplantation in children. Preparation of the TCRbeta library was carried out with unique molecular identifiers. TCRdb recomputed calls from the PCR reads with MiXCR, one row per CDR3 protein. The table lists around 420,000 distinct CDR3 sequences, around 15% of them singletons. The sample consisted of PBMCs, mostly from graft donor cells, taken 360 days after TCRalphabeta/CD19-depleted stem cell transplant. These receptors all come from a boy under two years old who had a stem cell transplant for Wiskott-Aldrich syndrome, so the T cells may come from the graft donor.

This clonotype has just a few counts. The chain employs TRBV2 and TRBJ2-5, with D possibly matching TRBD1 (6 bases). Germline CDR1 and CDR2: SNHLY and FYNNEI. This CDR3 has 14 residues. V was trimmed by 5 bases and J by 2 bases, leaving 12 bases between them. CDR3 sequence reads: CASSIQGQQETQYF. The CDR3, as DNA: TGTGCCAGCAGTATACAGGGTCAACAAGAGACCCAGTACTTC.

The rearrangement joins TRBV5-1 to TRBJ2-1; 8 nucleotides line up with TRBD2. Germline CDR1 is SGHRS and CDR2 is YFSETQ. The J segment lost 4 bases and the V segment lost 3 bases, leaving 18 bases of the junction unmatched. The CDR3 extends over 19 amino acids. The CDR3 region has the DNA TGCGCCAGCAGCTCCCCGGCGCTAGCGGGTTCCGCGGGGTACAATGAGCAGTTCTTC. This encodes CASSSPALAGSAGYNEQFF. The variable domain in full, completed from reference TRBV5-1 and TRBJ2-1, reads KAGVTQTPRYLIKTRGQQVTLSCSPISGHRSVSWYQQTPGQGLQFLFEYFSETQRNKGNFPGRFSGRQFSNSRSEMNVSTLELGDSALYLCASSSPALAGSAGYNEQFFGPGTRLTVL.

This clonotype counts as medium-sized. The CDR3 nucleotides read TGTGCCACCAGTGGCCCCGCGGGACTAGCTTCCATTTTCCCTTCCTACGAGCAGTACTTC. As protein: CATSGPAGLASIFPSYEQYF. This rearrangement joins TRBV24-1 to TRBJ2-7, with 9 bases lining up with TRBD2. V gave up 5 bases and J gave up 1 base; unmatched junction bases: 20. Looked up from germline, CDR1 is KGHDR and CDR2 is SFDVKD. The CDR3 is 20 residues long.

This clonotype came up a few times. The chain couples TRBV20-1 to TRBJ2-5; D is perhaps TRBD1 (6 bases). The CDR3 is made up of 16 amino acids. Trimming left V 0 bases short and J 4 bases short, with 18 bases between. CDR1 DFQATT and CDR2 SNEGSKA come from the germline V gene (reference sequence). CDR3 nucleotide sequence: TGCAGTGCTAGAGATCCGGTGGGGGCCCCTGGAGAGACCCAGTACTTC. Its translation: CSARDPVGAPGETQYF.

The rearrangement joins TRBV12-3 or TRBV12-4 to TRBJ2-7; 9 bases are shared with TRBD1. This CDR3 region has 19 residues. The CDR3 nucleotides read TGTACCTGCAGTTTTAGGGGGAAATACCGGGACAGGGAACCCTACGAGCAGTACTTC. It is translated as CTCSFRGKYRDREPYEQYF.

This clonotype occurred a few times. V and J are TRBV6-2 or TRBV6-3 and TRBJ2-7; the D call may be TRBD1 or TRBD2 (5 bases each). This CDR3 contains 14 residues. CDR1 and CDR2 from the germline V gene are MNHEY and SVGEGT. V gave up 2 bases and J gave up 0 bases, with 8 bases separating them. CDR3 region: CASSYGTDSYEQYF. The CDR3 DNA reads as TGTGCCAGCAGTTACGGGACGGACTCCTACGAGCAGTACTTC.

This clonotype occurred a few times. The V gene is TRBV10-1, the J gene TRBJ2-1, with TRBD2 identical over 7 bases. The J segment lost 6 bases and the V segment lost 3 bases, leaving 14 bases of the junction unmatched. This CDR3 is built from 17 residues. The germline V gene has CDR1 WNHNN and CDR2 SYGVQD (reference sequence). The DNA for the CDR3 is TGCGCCAGCAGTGACAGGACTAGGTCACAGTGGGGCAATGAGCAGTTCTTC. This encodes CASSDRTRSQWGNEQFF.

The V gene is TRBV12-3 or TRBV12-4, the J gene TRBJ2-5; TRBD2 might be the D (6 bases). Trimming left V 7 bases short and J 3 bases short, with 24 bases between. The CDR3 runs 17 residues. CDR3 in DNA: TGTGCCAGCAAACCCTTAGGCGGAGGGTGGGGAAAAGAGACCCAGTACTTC. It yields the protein CASKPLGGGWGKETQYF.

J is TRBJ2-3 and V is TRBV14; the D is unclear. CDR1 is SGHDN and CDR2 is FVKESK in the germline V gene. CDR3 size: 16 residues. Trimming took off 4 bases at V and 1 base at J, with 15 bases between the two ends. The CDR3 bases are TGTGCCAGCAGCCCTCTGACACCTGTCCGCACAGATACGCAGTATTTT. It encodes CASSPLTPVRTDTQYF.

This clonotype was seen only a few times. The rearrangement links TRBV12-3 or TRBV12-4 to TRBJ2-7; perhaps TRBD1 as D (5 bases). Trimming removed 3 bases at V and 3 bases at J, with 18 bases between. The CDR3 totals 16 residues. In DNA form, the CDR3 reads TGTGCCAGCAGTTTGTCATACAGGATAGGGCTCTACGAGCAGTACTTC. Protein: CASSLSYRIGLYEQYF.

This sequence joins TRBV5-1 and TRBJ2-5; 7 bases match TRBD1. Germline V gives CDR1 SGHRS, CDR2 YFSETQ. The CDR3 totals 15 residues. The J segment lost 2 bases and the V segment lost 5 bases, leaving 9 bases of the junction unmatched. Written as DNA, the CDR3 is TGCGCCAGCAGTTATTACAGGGGAGCGCAAGAGACCCAGTACTTC. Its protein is CASSYYRGAQETQYF.

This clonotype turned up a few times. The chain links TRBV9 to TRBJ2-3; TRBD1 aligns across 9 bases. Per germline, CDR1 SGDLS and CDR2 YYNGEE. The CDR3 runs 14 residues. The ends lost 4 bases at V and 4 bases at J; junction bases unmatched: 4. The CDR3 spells CASSTGQGADTQYF. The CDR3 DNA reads TGTGCCAGCAGCACGGGACAGGGTGCAGATACGCAGTATTTT.

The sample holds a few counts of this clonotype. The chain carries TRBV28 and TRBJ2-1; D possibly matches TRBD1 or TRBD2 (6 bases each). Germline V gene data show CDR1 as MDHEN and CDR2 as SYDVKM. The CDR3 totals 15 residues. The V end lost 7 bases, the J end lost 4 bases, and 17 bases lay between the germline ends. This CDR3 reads CASKSIRGVYNEQFF. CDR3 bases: TGTGCCAGCAAATCCATTAGGGGGGTATACAATGAGCAGTTCTTC.

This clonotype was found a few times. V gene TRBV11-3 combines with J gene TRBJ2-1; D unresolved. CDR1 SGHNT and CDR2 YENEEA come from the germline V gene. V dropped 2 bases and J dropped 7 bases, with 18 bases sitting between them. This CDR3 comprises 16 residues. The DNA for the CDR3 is TGTGCCAGCAGCTTAATTTCCTTTATCCATCCGAATGAGCAGTTCTTC. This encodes CASSLISFIHPNEQFF.

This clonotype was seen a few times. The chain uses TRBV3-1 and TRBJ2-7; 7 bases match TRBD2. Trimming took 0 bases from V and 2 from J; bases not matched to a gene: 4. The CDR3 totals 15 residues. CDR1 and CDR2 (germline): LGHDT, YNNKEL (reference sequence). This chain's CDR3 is CASSQDTSETYEQYF. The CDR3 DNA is TGTGCCAGCAGCCAAGATACTAGCGAGACCTACGAGCAGTACTTC.

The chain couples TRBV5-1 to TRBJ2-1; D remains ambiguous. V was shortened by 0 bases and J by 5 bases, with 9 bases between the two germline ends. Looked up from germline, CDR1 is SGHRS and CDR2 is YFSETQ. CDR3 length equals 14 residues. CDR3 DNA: TGCGCCAGCAGCTTGGAGGTCAGTAACAATGAGCAGTTCTTC. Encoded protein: CASSLEVSNNEQFF. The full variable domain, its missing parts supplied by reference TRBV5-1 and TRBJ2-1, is KAGVTQTPRYLIKTRGQQVTLSCSPISGHRSVSWYQQTPGQGLQFLFEYFSETQRNKGNFPGRFSGRQFSNSRSEMNVSTLELGDSALYLCASSLEVSNNEQFFGPGTRLTVL.

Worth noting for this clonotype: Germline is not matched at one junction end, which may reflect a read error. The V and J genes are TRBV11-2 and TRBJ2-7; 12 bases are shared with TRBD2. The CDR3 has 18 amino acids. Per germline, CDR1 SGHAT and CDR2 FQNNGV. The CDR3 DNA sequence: TGTGCCAGTAGCTTAGTTGCTAGCGGGAGGGCCCTTAACCCCGAGCAGTACTTC. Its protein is CASSLVASGRALNPEQYF.

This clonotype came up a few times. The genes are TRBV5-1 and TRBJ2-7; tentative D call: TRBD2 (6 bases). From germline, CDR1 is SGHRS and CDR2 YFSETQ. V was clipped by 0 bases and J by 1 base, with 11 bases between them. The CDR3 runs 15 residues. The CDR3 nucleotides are TGCGCCAGCAGCTTGGGAGCTGGGACTTCCTACGAGCAGTACTTC. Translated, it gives CASSLGAGTSYEQYF. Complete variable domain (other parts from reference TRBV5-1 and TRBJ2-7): KAGVTQTPRYLIKTRGQQVTLSCSPISGHRSVSWYQQTPGQGLQFLFEYFSETQRNKGNFPGRFSGRQFSNSRSEMNVSTLELGDSALYLCASSLGAGTSYEQYFGPGTRLTVT.

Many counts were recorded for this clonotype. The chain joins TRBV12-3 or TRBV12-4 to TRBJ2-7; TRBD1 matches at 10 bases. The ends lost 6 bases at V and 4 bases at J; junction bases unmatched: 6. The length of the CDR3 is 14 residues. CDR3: CASSSDRGRYEQYF. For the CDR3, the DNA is TGTGCCAGCAGCTCCGACAGGGGGCGATACGAGCAGTACTTC.

CDR3 nucleotides: TGTGCCAGCAGCTTAGGGGACCCCGCGACAGCCTTCTCCCACTACGAGCAGTACTTC. Its protein product is CASSLGDPATAFSHYEQYF. The chain links TRBV11-2 to TRBJ2-7; tentatively, D is TRBD1 or TRBD2 (5 bases each). Trimming stripped 1 base from V and 3 bases from J, with 25 bases between. Germline CDR1 reads SGHAT; CDR2 reads FQNNGV. This CDR3 contains 19 residues.

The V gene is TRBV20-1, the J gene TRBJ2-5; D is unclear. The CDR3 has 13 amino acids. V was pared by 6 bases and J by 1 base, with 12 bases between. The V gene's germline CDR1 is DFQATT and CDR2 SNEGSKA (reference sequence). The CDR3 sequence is CSAHLGIQETQYF. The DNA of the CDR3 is TGCAGTGCCCACCTGGGGATCCAAGAGACCCAGTACTTC.

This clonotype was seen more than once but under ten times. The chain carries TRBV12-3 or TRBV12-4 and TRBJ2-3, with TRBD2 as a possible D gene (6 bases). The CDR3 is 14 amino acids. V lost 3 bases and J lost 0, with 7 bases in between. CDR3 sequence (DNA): TGTGCCAGCAGTTTCGGGACTAGCACAGATACGCAGTATTTT. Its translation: CASSFGTSTDTQYF.

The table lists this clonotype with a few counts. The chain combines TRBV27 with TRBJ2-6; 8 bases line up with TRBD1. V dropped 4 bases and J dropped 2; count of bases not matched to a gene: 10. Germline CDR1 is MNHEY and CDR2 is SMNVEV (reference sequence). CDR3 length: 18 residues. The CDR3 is CASSYRTGKGTGANVLTF. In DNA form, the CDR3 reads TGTGCCAGCAGTTACCGGACAGGGAAGGGAACTGGGGCCAACGTCCTGACTTTC.

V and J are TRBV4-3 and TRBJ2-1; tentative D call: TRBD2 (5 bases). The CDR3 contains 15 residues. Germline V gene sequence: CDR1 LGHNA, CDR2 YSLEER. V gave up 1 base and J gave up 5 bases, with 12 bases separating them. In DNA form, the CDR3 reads TGCGCCAGCAGCCAAGTGGGTAGCGTGCACAATGAGCAGTTCTTC. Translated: CASSQVGSVHNEQFF.

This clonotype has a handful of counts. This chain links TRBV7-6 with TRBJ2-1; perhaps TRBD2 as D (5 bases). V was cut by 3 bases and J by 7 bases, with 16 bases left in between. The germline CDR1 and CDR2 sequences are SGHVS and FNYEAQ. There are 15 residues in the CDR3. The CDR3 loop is CASSFGPSRRNEQFF. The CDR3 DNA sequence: TGTGCCAGCAGCTTTGGGCCCTCCAGGAGGAATGAGCAGTTCTTC.

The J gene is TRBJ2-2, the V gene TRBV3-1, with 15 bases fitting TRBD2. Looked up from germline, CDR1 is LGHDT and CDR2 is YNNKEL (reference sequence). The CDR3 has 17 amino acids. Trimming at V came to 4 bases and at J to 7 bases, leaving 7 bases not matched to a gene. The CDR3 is CASSPGLAGGIYGELFF. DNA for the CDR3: TGTGCCAGCAGCCCGGGACTAGCGGGGGGAATCTACGGGGAGCTGTTTTTT.